Listed below are T cell receptor beta chains from one sample, sequenced in a study of a mutant IDH1 vaccine in newly diagnosed glioma. Repertoires were generated with immunoSEQ multiplex PCR, while TCRdb's copy carries only in-frame clones and drops some. The data hold 55,000 to 65,000 clones, with about 85% observed a single time. Antigens for these TCRs are unknown. The sample in question was PBMCs, obtained from a glioma patient whose treatment included an IDH1 peptide vaccine. The receptors were gathered from a man in his thirties or forties with glioma. Each CDR3 is given with its conserved first and last residue. The order of the fields is J gene, V gene, clone size, D gene, CDR3 protein, CDR3 DNA. A D gene is named only where the DNA matches it firmly. Rows may omit the clone size; those that give it use once, few, many or a size class.

j_gene: TRBJ1-5
v_gene: TRBV28
abundance: .
d_gene: .
CDR3aa: CASSVRGDSNQPQHF
CDR3nt: TGTGCCAGCAGCGTCCGAGGGGACAGCAATCAGCCCCAGCATTTT

j_gene: TRBJ1-2
v_gene: TRBV29-1
abundance: once
d_gene: .
CDR3aa: CSGRSGNYGYTF
CDR3nt: TGCAGCGGTCGTAGCGGGAACTATGGCTACACCTTC

j_gene: TRBJ2-1
v_gene: TRBV19
abundance: .
d_gene: .
CDR3aa: CASGRQYNEQFF
CDR3nt: TGTGCCAGTGGGAGGCAGTACAATGAGCAGTTCTTC

j_gene: TRBJ1-2
v_gene: TRBV7-2
abundance: .
d_gene: .
CDR3aa: CASGRQEDGYTF
CDR3nt: TGTGCCAGCGGGCGACAGGAAGATGGCTACACCTTC

j_gene: TRBJ2-5
v_gene: TRBV7-2
abundance: .
d_gene: .
CDR3aa: CASSLFRGAGETQYF
CDR3nt: TGTGCCAGCAGCTTATTTCGCGGGGCGGGGGAGACCCAGTACTTC

j_gene: TRBJ1-4
v_gene: TRBV5-1
abundance: .
d_gene: TRBD1
CDR3aa: CASSGGTGGPLPWGEKLFF
CDR3nt: TGCGCCAGCAGCGGGGGAACAGGGGGTCCCCTCCCTTGGGGTGAAAAACTGTTTTTT

j_gene: TRBJ1-1
v_gene: TRBV7-9
abundance: .
d_gene: .
CDR3aa: CASSLARLRTEAFF
CDR3nt: TGTGCCAGCAGCTTAGCGAGATTGCGAACTGAAGCTTTCTTT

j_gene: TRBJ1-2
v_gene: TRBV25-1
abundance: once
d_gene: .
CDR3aa: CASSEKPHGGYTF
CDR3nt: TGTGCCAGCAGTGAGAAACCCCACGGAGGCTACACCTTC

j_gene: TRBJ1-6
v_gene: TRBV6-1
abundance: once
d_gene: .
CDR3aa: CASSEYGKESPLHF
CDR3nt: TGTGCCAGCAGTGAATATGGCAAGGAGTCACCCCTCCACTTT

j_gene: TRBJ2-3
v_gene: TRBV18
abundance: .
d_gene: TRBD1
CDR3aa: CASSDRGLSADTQYF
CDR3nt: TGTGCCAGCTCAGACAGGGGGCTCAGCGCAGATACGCAGTATTTT

j_gene: TRBJ1-1
v_gene: TRBV29-1
abundance: few
d_gene: TRBD1
CDR3aa: CSVEAPSGGTEAFF
CDR3nt: TGCAGCGTTGAAGCACCCTCAGGGGGAACTGAAGCTTTCTTT

j_gene: TRBJ1-2
v_gene: TRBV11-2
abundance: .
d_gene: .
CDR3aa: CASSWGEGNGYTF
CDR3nt: TGTGCCAGCAGCTGGGGGGAGGGAAATGGCTACACCTTC

j_gene: TRBJ1-1
v_gene: TRBV5-1
abundance: .
d_gene: .
CDR3aa: CASSLVRGDRGTEAFF
CDR3nt: TGCGCCAGCAGCTTGGTGAGGGGCGACCGGGGTACTGAAGCTTTCTTT

j_gene: TRBJ1-4
v_gene: TRBV6-4
abundance: .
d_gene: .
CDR3aa: CASNPQLVNPTNEKLFF
CDR3nt: TGTGCCAGCAATCCACAGCTTGTGAACCCAACTAATGAAAAACTGTTTTTT

j_gene: TRBJ2-7
v_gene: TRBV11-2
abundance: .
d_gene: .
CDR3aa: CASSLGHTYEQYF
CDR3nt: TGTGCCAGCAGCTTAGGGCACACCTACGAGCAGTACTTC

j_gene: TRBJ1-6
v_gene: TRBV7-8
abundance: .
d_gene: TRBD1
CDR3aa: CASSDRGRISPLHF
CDR3nt: TGTGCCAGCAGCGACAGGGGGCGCATTTCACCCCTCCACTTT

j_gene: TRBJ1-3
v_gene: TRBV30
abundance: .
d_gene: .
CDR3aa: CAWSEGSSGNTIYF
CDR3nt: TGTGCCTGGAGTGAAGGCAGCTCTGGAAACACCATATATTTT